The clone carrying this T cell receptor beta chain has ten or more counts. Cells are PBMCs isolated from about 10 ml of fresh blood. TCR beta CDR3 regions were amplified from RNA transcripts. In the first-round RT-PCR of the TCR CDR3, the HTBI primer set was used. TCRdb independently ran MiXCR on the multiplex PCR reads; one entry per CDR3 protein. The sample gives around 210,000 distinct CDR3 sequences, roughly a sixth of which show up once; about half is in the top ten. V dropped 0 bases and J dropped 2 bases, with 5 bases sitting between them. This CDR3 has 13 amino acids. Per the germline V gene, CDR1 is MNHNY and CDR2 is SVGAGI (reference sequence). This entry comes from a study of T cells in Graves' hyperthyroidism and ophthalmopathy. Background on the study: Once the initial diagnosis was made, peripheral blood was obtained before any treatment.

Sequencing was performed on blood. This clonotype originated in a woman aged 45-65 years with Graves' hyperthyroidism. The V gene is TRBV6-6, the J gene TRBJ2-7; D ambiguous. CDR3 in DNA: TGTGCCAGCAGTTACTCTGGAGCCTACGAGCAGTACTTC. It yields the protein CASSYSGAYEQYF.